This paragraph reports one TCR beta chain. Its antigen is unidentified. Germline V gives CDR1 SNHLY, CDR2 FYNNEI. This CDR3 contains 14 residues. V was pared by 7 bases and J by 2 bases, with 15 bases between. At the survey level, the v3.0 immunoSEQ assay was run. Sequenced by immunoSEQ multiplex PCR; TCRdb stores in-frame clones only, minus some. The sample records some 22,000 clones, approximately 80% being singletons. The sample belongs to a study of long-term antiretroviral therapy in people with HIV. Study findings and constraints: Data on ART adherence, viral resistance or therapy changes were unavailable.

Post-ART PBMC samples numbered at least two per donor, and pre-ART ones at least one. The sample here was unsorted PBMCs, taken 1.6 years after starting antiretroviral therapy. This clonotype originated in a man aged 40-55 years with HIV. This chain joins TRBV2 and TRBJ2-7; no clear D. The CDR3 DNA is TGTGCCAGCAATGGTCCAGGACGAACCTACGAGCAGTACTTC. Protein sequence: CASNGPGRTYEQYF.